One and the same sample provided the 20 T cell receptor beta chains below, sequenced in a study of post-analysis software for immune sequencing data. Libraries were made from TCR beta cDNA, and they carried unique molecular identifiers. From the PCR reads, TCRdb called clonotypes with MiXCR, one entry per CDR3 protein. This table has roughly 400,000 distinct CDR3 sequences, approximately 38% appearing once. What these receptors recognize is not known. Overall study results and limits: Roughly five TRBV segments were significantly more frequent in patients than in controls. TRBV5-6, TRBV5-1 and TRBV20-1 were among these segments.

Material for sequencing was blood. Every receptor here comes from a girl aged 2 to 10 with multiple sclerosis.

Notes on this clonotype: This CDR3 is missing its conserved last phenylalanine or tryptophan, likely due to a read error. J is TRBJ1-6 and V is TRBV6-5; D is perhaps TRBD1 (6 bases). Germline V gene sequence: CDR1 MNHEY, CDR2 SVGAGI. V lost 0 bases and J lost 5, with 11 bases in between. This CDR3 comprises 16 residues. This CDR3 is CASSYSGGGNNSPLHC. The DNA of the CDR3 is TGTGCCAGCAGTTACTCGGGAGGGGGTAATAATTCACCCCTCCACTGT.

This clonotype was observed many times. The chain has TRBV28 and TRBJ1-1; 8 bases agree with TRBD1. This CDR3 comprises 15 residues. The ends lost 4 bases at V and 0 bases at J; junction bases unmatched: 4. Per the germline V gene, CDR1 is MDHEN and CDR2 is SYDVKM. This CDR3 is CASSSQGDLNTEAFF. Here the CDR3 DNA reads TGTGCCAGCAGTTCACAGGGGGACTTGAACACTGAAGCTTTCTTT.

The chain uses TRBV5-6 and TRBJ1-1, with 7 bases aligning to TRBD1. This CDR3 region has 12 residues. V dropped 0 bases and J dropped 7; count of bases not matched to a gene: 0. Germline V gives CDR1 SGHDT, CDR2 YYEEEE. The DNA for the CDR3 is TGTGCCAGCAGCTTGGGGACAGGTGAAGCTTTCTTT. Protein sequence: CASSLGTGEAFF.

This clonotype was seen a handful of times. V is TRBV11-2 and J is TRBJ1-1; 7 bases fit TRBD1. V shed 5 bases, J shed 7 bases, and the junction held 7 bases outside the gene matches. Germline CDR1 is SGHAT and CDR2 is FQNNGV. The CDR3 totals 13 residues. The CDR3 DNA follows: TGTGCCAGCAGCCGTGACAGGGTTGATGAAGCTTTCTTT. Amino acid sequence: CASSRDRVDEAFF.

The gene calls are TRBV5-1 and TRBJ2-1; either TRBD1 or TRBD2 may fit D (6 bases each). The length of the CDR3 is 15 residues. Germline V gives CDR1 SGHRS, CDR2 YFSETQ. The ends were cut back, 4 bases at V and 2 bases at J, with 13 bases in the middle. The CDR3 reads CASSDVGGTYNEQFF. The CDR3 region has the DNA TGCGCCAGCAGCGACGTAGGGGGGACCTACAATGAGCAGTTCTTC.

The rearrangement joins TRBV25-1 to TRBJ2-3; D ambiguous. Germline V lookup: CDR1 MGHDK, CDR2 SYGVNS. This CDR3 region has 17 residues. The germline V and J ends were trimmed by 0 bases and 4 bases, with 17 bases remaining between them. CDR3 sequence: CASSEYFGPEGSDTQYF. The CDR3 nucleotides read TGTGCCAGCAGTGAATACTTCGGCCCTGAAGGTTCAGATACGCAGTATTTT.

The chain couples TRBV4-2 to TRBJ1-2, with 7 bases aligning to TRBD1. The CDR3 spans 14 residues. Germline-derived CDR1 and CDR2 are LGHNA and YNFKEQ. V shed 2 bases, J shed 3 bases, and the junction held 3 bases outside the gene matches. The CDR3 reads CASSQLRGDYGYTF. The CDR3 bases are TGTGCCAGCAGCCAACTCAGGGGGGACTATGGCTACACCTTC.

This chain joins TRBV6-2 or TRBV6-3 and TRBJ1-2; maybe TRBD1 (5 bases). Trimming took off 6 bases at V and 4 bases at J, with 21 bases between the two ends. Germline V lookup: CDR1 MNHEY, CDR2 SVGEGT. CDR3 length: 16 amino acids. This CDR3 reads CASRPWGRSRRYGYTF. CDR3 sequence (DNA): TGTGCCAGCAGACCCTGGGGGAGAAGTAGGCGCTATGGCTACACCTTC.

The chain is built from TRBV25-1 and TRBJ2-4; D perhaps matches TRBD2 (5 bases). The DNA end favors TRBJ2-7, so the J call may be wrong. CDR3 size: 14 residues. CDR1 MGHDK and CDR2 SYGVNS come from the germline V gene. CDR3 DNA sequence: TGTGCCAGCAGGGACTCCACCAACGACTACGAGCAGTACTTC. It encodes CASRDSTNDYEQYF.

This clonotype was counted once. This chain links TRBV6-6 with TRBJ1-1, with D hard to call. Trimming stripped 2 bases from V and 3 bases from J, with 10 bases between. The CDR3 covers 14 residues. Germline lookup yields CDR1 MNHNY and CDR2 SVGAGI (reference sequence). The CDR3 loop reads CASSYGVVDTEAFF. CDR3 nucleotides: TGTGCCAGCAGTTACGGGGTAGTGGACACTGAAGCTTTCTTT.

There are a few counts of this clonotype. The chain recombines TRBV12-3 or TRBV12-4 with TRBJ2-3, with no clear D. The CDR3 sequence is 12 residues long. Trimming removed 6 bases at V and 8 bases at J, with 12 bases between. The CDR3 loop reads CASRTTAGTQYF. CDR3 DNA sequence: TGTGCCAGCAGGACAACGGCCGGTACGCAGTATTTT.

This rearrangement joins TRBV7-8 to TRBJ2-3, with TRBD1 matching over 8 bases. The CDR3 consists of 16 residues. The V segment lost 5 bases and the J segment 4 bases; nucleotides outside the gene matches: 11. CDR1 is SGHVS, CDR2 FQNEAQ, per germline. CDR3 sequence reads: CASSMSGQGYADTQYF. As DNA, the CDR3 is TGTGCCAGCAGCATGAGTGGACAGGGTTATGCAGATACGCAGTATTTT.

Concerning this clonotype: A single base separates this from a much larger clone, so it may be a read error. The chain combines TRBV6-5 with TRBJ1-2; 7 bases align to TRBD1. V lost 11 bases, J lost 7 bases, and 16 bases stayed unmatched. Looked up from germline, CDR1 is MNHEY and CDR2 is SVGAGI. The CDR3 runs 14 residues. The CDR3 loop reads CAGTSDRAQGGYTF. CDR3 coding DNA: TGTGCCGGCACCTCCGACAGGGCTCAAGGTGGCTACACCTTC.

The chain combines TRBV2 with TRBJ2-1; perhaps TRBD2 as D (5 bases). Between the trimmed V and J ends, which lost 8 bases and 0 bases, there was a span of 11 bases. There are 14 residues in the CDR3. CDR1 is SNHLY, CDR2 FYNNEI, per germline. The CDR3 protein is CASLARSSYNEQFF. The CDR3, as DNA: TGTGCCAGCCTAGCCAGGAGCTCCTACAATGAGCAGTTCTTC.

The V call is TRBV28, the J call TRBJ2-7; D not certain. This CDR3 has 14 amino acids. Between the trimmed V and J ends, which lost 3 bases and 0 bases, there was a span of 9 bases. Germline V gene sequence: CDR1 MDHEN, CDR2 SYDVKM. CDR3 DNA sequence: TGTGCCAGCAGTTTGACCCGAACCTCCTACGAGCAGTACTTC. Translating it yields CASSLTRTSYEQYF.

This clonotype was picked up a small number of times. Written as DNA, the CDR3 is TGTGCCAGCAGCAGGGGGGGGCTAGCGGCCCACAATGAGCAGTTCTTC. Protein sequence: CASSRGGLAAHNEQFF. The chain recombines TRBV21-1 with TRBJ2-1; the table names TRBD2, a call not compared with the DNA. TRBV21-1 corresponds to a pseudogene. This CDR3 spans 16 amino acids.

V usage is TRBV6-6 and J usage is TRBJ1-5; 8 bases match TRBD1. Per the germline V gene, CDR1 is MNHNY and CDR2 is SVGAGI (reference sequence). The CDR3 totals 16 residues. V was clipped by 6 bases and J by 2 bases; unmatched bases: 9. The CDR3 here is CASRAQGVGGNQPQHF. CDR3 nucleotide sequence: TGTGCCAGCAGGGCACAGGGGGTTGGCGGCAATCAGCCCCAGCATTTT.

The chain uses TRBV4-1 and TRBJ2-2; 10 nucleotides line up with TRBD1. V shed 0 bases, J shed 5 bases, and the junction held 9 bases outside the gene matches. Germline V gives CDR1 MGHRA, CDR2 YSYEKL. The CDR3 sequence is 18 residues long. CDR3 sequence: CASSQERTGGPNTGELFF. CDR3 DNA sequence: TGCGCCAGCAGCCAAGAACGGACAGGGGGTCCTAATACCGGGGAGCTGTTTTTT.

As for this clonotype: At one end, the junction sequence differs from germline, possibly due to a read error. The V and J genes are TRBV6-5 and TRBJ1-6; TRBD1 aligns across 10 bases. The CDR3 is 17 amino acids. Germline V lookup: CDR1 MNHEY, CDR2 SVGAGI. CDR3 residues: CASSNSGTGALTSPLHF. CDR3 nucleotides: TGTGCCAGCAGTAACTCCGGGACAGGGGCGCTTACCTCACCCCTCCACTTT.

CDR3 amino acids: CASSLNYEGRVYGYTF. In DNA, the CDR3 is TGTGCCAGCAGCTTAAATTATGAGGGACGGGTTTATGGCTACACCTTC. The chain recombines TRBV7-2 with TRBJ1-2; TRBD1 is a possible D gene (5 bases). V shed 2 bases and J shed 5 bases, with 18 bases lying between them. The CDR3 runs 16 residues. The germline V gene encodes CDR1 SGHTA and CDR2 FQGNSA. Together with reference TRBV7-2 and TRBJ1-2, the CDR3 gives the full variable domain: GAGVSQSPSNKVTEKGKDVELRCDPISGHTALYWYRQSLGQGLEFLIYFQGNSAPDKSGLPSDRFSAERTGGSVSTLTIQRTQQEDSAVYLCASSLNYEGRVYGYTFGSGTRLTVV.